This T cell receptor (beta chain) was documented in a study of T cell responses to AZD1222 COVID-19 vaccine. A remark on this clone: What it binds is unknown.

Study-wide findings and caveats: Repertoire sampling happened only post peak T cell response. Recipients of AZD1222 seropositive at baseline numbered only five or six. Donors were mostly white British, more females; clonal diversity possibly underestimated.

Measured with immunoSEQ multiplex PCR; TCRdb has only the in-frame clones, and not every one. The table has 100,000 to 150,000 clones, around 92% seen once. V dropped 3 bases and J dropped 4 bases, with 18 bases sitting between them. The germline CDR1 and CDR2 sequences are MNHEY and SMNVEV (reference sequence). CDR3 length: 16 amino acids. The clonotype comes from an adult in good health. The rearrangement uses TRBV27 and TRBJ1-2; no definite D call. The sample consisted of peripheral blood, taken on day 0 of AZD1222 vaccination. In DNA form, the CDR3 reads TGTGCCAGCAGTTTCTCTGTACCAAATAGCTTCTATGGCTACACCTTC. Its translation is CASSFSVPNSFYGYTF.